These T cell receptor beta chains were read from a single sample in a study of blood T cell repertoires in COVID-19. Assay used: immunoSEQ multiplex PCR; TCRdb lists only in-frame clones, some missing. The sample yields 350,000 or so clones, about 88% seen once. Material for sequencing was PBMCs or T cells enriched from blood (not recorded which). The origin of the receptors is a woman in her twenties or thirties who had been exposed to COVID-19. Each CDR3 is given with its conserved first and last residue. The D gene is left open where the match is weak. Some rows have no size entry. The others give once, few or many, or a class for an expanded clone.

CDR3	DNA	V	D	size	J	length
CASSSTSRAYSNQPQHF	TGTGCCAGCAGTTCGACCAGCAGGGCCTATAGCAATCAGCCCCAGCATTTT	TRBV27	.	.	TRBJ1-5	17
CASSSADTQYF	TGTGCCAGCAGCTCCGCAGATACGCAGTATTTT	TRBV7-3	.	.	TRBJ2-3	11
CASSLAWAGRGRNEQFF	TGCGCCAGCAGCTTGGCTTGGGCCGGCCGGGGTCGAAATGAGCAGTTCTTC	TRBV5-1	.	.	TRBJ2-1	17
CASSRPTGKNTGELFF	TGTGCCAGTAGTCGCCCGACAGGGAAGAACACCGGGGAGCTGTTTTTT	TRBV19	TRBD1	.	TRBJ2-2	16
CASSLEGEWGYTF	TGCGCCAGCAGCTTGGAGGGGGAATGGGGCTACACCTTC	TRBV5-1	.	.	TRBJ1-2	13
CASSVTGGPYEQYF	TGTGCCAGCAGCGTCACGGGAGGGCCCTACGAGCAGTACTTC	TRBV9	TRBD2	.	TRBJ2-7	14
CASSHSRTESGGSSEQYF	TGTGCCAGCTCCCATTCCAGGACAGAGAGCGGAGGTTCCTCCGAGCAGTACTTC	TRBV18	.	.	TRBJ2-7	18
CASTLSRQVLSYEQYF	TGTGCCAGCACCCTTTCGAGACAGGTCCTCTCCTACGAGCAGTACTTC	TRBV28	.	.	TRBJ2-7	16
CASSLGRLAGYNEQFF	TGTGCCAGCAGCTTGGGTCGACTAGCGGGATACAATGAGCAGTTCTTC	TRBV7-9	TRBD2	.	TRBJ2-1	16
CATSDSPSGSGLTETQYF	TGTGCCACCAGTGATTCCCCTAGCGGGAGCGGTTTAACAGAGACCCAGTACTTC	TRBV24-1	TRBD2	.	TRBJ2-5	18
CASSREQGHFSDYEQYF	TGTGCCAGCAGCCGAGAACAGGGCCACTTTTCGGATTACGAGCAGTACTTC	TRBV6-6	.	.	TRBJ2-7	17
CSVTGAGTPPYEQYF	TGCAGCGTTACCGGGGCCGGGACACCCCCCTACGAGCAGTACTTC	TRBV29-1	.	.	TRBJ2-7	15
CASSPRTFNEQFF	TGTGCCAGCAGCCCTCGAACTTTCAATGAGCAGTTCTTC	TRBV11-2	.	.	TRBJ2-1	13
CASKALAKSGELFF	TGTGCCAGCAAAGCGTTAGCTAAGTCCGGGGAGCTGTTTTTT	TRBV27	.	.	TRBJ2-2	14
CASSLARGQGSYEQYF	TGTGCCAGCAGCTTGGCCAGGGGCCAAGGCTCCTACGAGCAGTACTTC	TRBV5-5	.	.	TRBJ2-7	16
CASSPGQGREQYF	TGTGCCAGCAGTCCGGGACAGGGTCGGGAGCAGTACTTC	TRBV27	TRBD1	.	TRBJ2-7	13
CASSRSGTSGISGGELFF	TGTGCCAGCAGCCGATCCGGGACTAGCGGGATTTCAGGCGGGGAGCTGTTTTTT	TRBV11-2	TRBD2	.	TRBJ2-2	18
CASSPPSGRNEQFF	TGTGCCAGCAGCCCCCCTAGCGGGCGGAATGAGCAGTTCTTC	TRBV7-9	TRBD2	.	TRBJ2-1	14
CASSYSSGQGANTQYF	TGTGCCAGCAGTTACTCGAGTGGACAGGGGGCGAATACGCAGTATTTT	TRBV6-5	TRBD1	.	TRBJ2-3	16
CASSLSAPPTGGSSTDTQYF	TGTGCCAGCAGTTTATCAGCCCCCCCGACAGGGGGCTCGAGCACAGATACGCAGTATTTT	TRBV27	TRBD1	.	TRBJ2-3	20
CASSQDSGFGYTF	TGTGCCAGCAGCCAAGATTCGGGGTTCGGCTACACCTTC	TRBV3-1/TRBV3-2	.	.	TRBJ1-2	13
CASSPGLAGSQETQYF	TGTGCCAGCAGCCCCGGACTAGCTGGCAGTCAAGAGACCCAGTACTTC	TRBV14	TRBD2	.	TRBJ2-5	16
CASSALWGHTEAFF	TGTGCCAGCAGCGCCCTATGGGGCCACACTGAAGCTTTCTTT	TRBV9	.	.	TRBJ1-1	14
CASSLGGQGNYEQYF	TGTGCCAGCAGCTTAGGTGGACAGGGAAACTACGAGCAGTACTTC	TRBV7-6	TRBD1	once	TRBJ2-7	15
CASSQELAGGLSYNEQFF	TGCGCCAGCAGCCAAGAACTAGCGGGAGGGCTCTCCTACAATGAGCAGTTCTTC	TRBV4-1	TRBD2	.	TRBJ2-1	18
CASTGLAGELFF	TGTGCCAGCACGGGTCTAGCCGGGGAGCTGTTTTTT	TRBV2	.	.	TRBJ2-2	12
CASGLVRGGEQFF	TGTGCTAGTGGTTTGGTTAGGGGGGGTGAGCAGTTCTTC	TRBV12-5	.	.	TRBJ2-1	13
CAISDGQGVNQPQHF	TGTGCCATCAGTGACGGACAGGGGGTCAATCAGCCCCAGCATTTT	TRBV10-3	TRBD1	.	TRBJ1-5	15
CASSTSGRMDTQYF	TGTGCCAGCAGTACTAGCGGGAGGATGGATACGCAGTATTTT	TRBV6-5	TRBD2	.	TRBJ2-3	14
CASSFQGGNEKLFF	TGTGCCAGCAGTTTTCAAGGGGGAAATGAAAAACTGTTTTTT	TRBV28	.	.	TRBJ1-4	14
CASSTRPGLAGEGELFF	TGTGCCAGCAGCACCAGACCGGGACTAGCGGGAGAAGGGGAGCTGTTTTTT	TRBV11-3	TRBD2	.	TRBJ2-2	17
CASSRDRGYYGYTF	TGTGCCAGCAGTCGGGACAGGGGGTACTATGGCTACACCTTC	TRBV6-5	TRBD1	.	TRBJ1-2	14
CASSPQPGLAGGEQFF	TGCGCCAGCAGCCCCCAACCGGGACTAGCGGGAGGTGAGCAGTTCTTC	TRBV5-1	TRBD2	.	TRBJ2-1	16
CASSDMGLDRTDTQYF	TGTGCCAGCAGCGACATGGGACTAGATCGCACAGATACGCAGTATTTT	TRBV7-9	TRBD2	.	TRBJ2-3	16
CSVPRGPYEQYF	TGCAGCGTTCCCAGGGGCCCCTACGAGCAGTACTTC	TRBV29-1	.	.	TRBJ2-7	12
CASSSPWGPLGESNQPQHF	TGTGCCAGCAGTTCCCCGTGGGGGCCCCTAGGGGAGTCCAATCAGCCCCAGCATTTT	TRBV28	.	.	TRBJ1-5	19
CASSTGRQPQHF	TGTGCCAGCAGTACAGGGAGACAGCCCCAGCATTTT	TRBV27	.	.	TRBJ1-5	12
CASIRGTGDQPQHF	TGTGCCAGTATACGAGGGACGGGAGATCAGCCCCAGCATTTT	TRBV19	.	.	TRBJ1-5	14
CASSFQGEGTDTQYF	TGTGCCAGCAGTTTTCAGGGTGAGGGCACAGATACGCAGTATTTT	TRBV28	.	.	TRBJ2-3	15
CASSFYGTELNTEAFF	TGTGCCAGCAGTTTCTACGGGACAGAGCTGAACACTGAAGCTTTCTTT	TRBV27	TRBD1	.	TRBJ1-1	16
CASSYSGRKGELFF	TGTGCCAGTAGTTATAGCGGGAGAAAGGGGGAGCTGTTTTTT	TRBV19	TRBD2	.	TRBJ2-2	14
CASSLGPGALGYTF	TGTGCCAGCAGCTTAGGTCCAGGGGCGCTTGGCTACACCTTC	TRBV11-2	.	.	TRBJ1-2	14
CASSSGGASNQPQHF	TGTGCCAGCTCATCAGGAGGGGCTAGCAATCAGCCCCAGCATTTT	TRBV18	.	.	TRBJ1-5	15
CASSLVSRETQYF	TGTGCCAGCAGCTTGGTGAGTCGGGAGACCCAGTACTTC	TRBV5-6	.	.	TRBJ2-5	13
CASSAQIGAGYTF	TGCGCCAGCAGCGCACAAATTGGGGCAGGCTACACCTTC	TRBV10-1	.	.	TRBJ1-2	13
CASSQLDTSQYEQYF	TGTGCCAGCAGCCAGCTTGACACTTCCCAGTACGAGCAGTACTTC	TRBV3-1/TRBV3-2	.	.	TRBJ2-7	15
CASSQGVAGTGGSPLHF	TGTGCCAGCAGCCAAGGTGTAGCCGGGACAGGGGGTTCACCCCTCCACTTT	TRBV4-2	TRBD1	.	TRBJ1-6	17
CATSTYTSSEQYF	TGTGCCACCAGCACGTATACTAGTTCCGAGCAGTACTTC	TRBV15	.	.	TRBJ2-7	13
CATSDLHRNQPQHF	TGTGCCACCAGTGATTTGCACAGGAATCAGCCCCAGCATTTT	TRBV24-1	.	.	TRBJ1-5	14
CASSLTGYSGELFF	TGTGCCAGCAGCCTGACAGGGTACAGCGGGGAGCTGTTTTTT	TRBV11-3	TRBD1	.	TRBJ2-2	14
CASSPSYYRGHQPQHF	TGTGCCAGCAGTCCGTCGTATTACAGGGGGCATCAGCCCCAGCATTTT	TRBV28	TRBD1	.	TRBJ1-5	16